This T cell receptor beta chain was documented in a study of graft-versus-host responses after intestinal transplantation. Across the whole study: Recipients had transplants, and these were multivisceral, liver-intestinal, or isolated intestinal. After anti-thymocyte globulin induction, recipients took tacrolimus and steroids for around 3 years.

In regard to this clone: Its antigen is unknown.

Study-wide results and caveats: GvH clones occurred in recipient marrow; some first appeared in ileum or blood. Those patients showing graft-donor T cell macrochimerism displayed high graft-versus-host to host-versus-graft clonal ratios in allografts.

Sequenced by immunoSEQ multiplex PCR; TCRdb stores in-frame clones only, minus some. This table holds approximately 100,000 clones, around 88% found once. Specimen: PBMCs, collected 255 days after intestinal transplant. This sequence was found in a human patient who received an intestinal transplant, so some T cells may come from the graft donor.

For the CDR3, the DNA is TGTGCCAGCACCCCCGGGGGAGGAACCTACGAGCAGTACTTC. It specifies CASTPGGGTYEQYF. V and J are TRBV28 and TRBJ2-7, with D possibly being TRBD2 (6 bases). This CDR3 spans 14 amino acids. V dropped 7 bases and J dropped 2 bases, with 15 bases sitting between them. CDR1 is MDHEN and CDR2 is SYDVKM in the germline V gene.